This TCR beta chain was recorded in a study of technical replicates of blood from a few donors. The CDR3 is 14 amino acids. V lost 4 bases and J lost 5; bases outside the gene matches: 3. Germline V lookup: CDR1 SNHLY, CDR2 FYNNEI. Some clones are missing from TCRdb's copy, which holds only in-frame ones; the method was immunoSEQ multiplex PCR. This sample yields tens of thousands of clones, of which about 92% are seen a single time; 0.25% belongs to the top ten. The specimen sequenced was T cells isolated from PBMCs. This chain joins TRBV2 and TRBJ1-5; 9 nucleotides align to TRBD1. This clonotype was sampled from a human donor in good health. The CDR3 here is CASSGTGEYQPQHF. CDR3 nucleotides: TGTGCCAGCAGTGGGACAGGGGAGTATCAGCCCCAGCATTTT.